This is a list of T cell receptor beta chains from one sample in a study of blood T cell repertoires in COVID-19. Profiling relied on immunoSEQ multiplex PCR, and the TCRdb table lists in-frame clones only, not all of them. The top ten hold roughly 8.4% of the sample, which has 110,000 or so clones, 70% to 90% seen once. The sample comprised peripheral blood. All receptors come from a woman in her sixties or seventies who had recovered from COVID-19. Each CDR3 is given with its conserved first and last residue. The D gene is left open where the match is weak. The size of a clone is reported for some rows only, either as once, few or many, or as a class for expanded clones.

DNA	CDR3	D	V	J	size
TGTGCCAGCAGCCAGGAAGAATTGAGGGAAAAACTGTTTTTT	CASSQEELREKLFF	-	TRBV4-2	TRBJ1-4	-
TGTGCCAGCAGTTACTGGCAGGTCTGGGACGAGCAGTACTTC	CASSYWQVWDEQYF	-	TRBV6-2/TRBV6-3	TRBJ2-7	-
TGCGCCAGCAGTGAAGAAAAGGGACAGGGCTCGAATCAGCCCCAGCATTTT	CASSEEKGQGSNQPQHF	TRBD1	TRBV10-1	TRBJ1-5	-
TGTGCCAGCAGCCAAGAAGGGGTGGGGAATACGCAGTATTTT	CASSQEGVGNTQYF	-	TRBV4-2	TRBJ2-3	once
TGTGCCATCAGTTTAGAGTATAATTCACCCCTCCACTTT	CAISLEYNSPLHF	-	TRBV10-3	TRBJ1-6	-
TGTGCCACCCGAGGGCGGAACTATGGCTACACCTTC	CATRGRNYGYTF	-	TRBV6-5	TRBJ1-2	-
TGTGCCAGCAGCTTAAATCGGGGAGGGAATTCACCCCTCCACTTT	CASSLNRGGNSPLHF	-	TRBV7-3	TRBJ1-6	-
TGTGCCACCAGGAGGGAAACCTGGCCTTACGAGCAGTACTTC	CATRRETWPYEQYF	-	TRBV24-1	TRBJ2-7	-
TGCGCCAGCAGCCAAGATGGGGAAGGGGAGAACACTGAAGCTTTCTTT	CASSQDGEGENTEAFF	-	TRBV4-3	TRBJ1-1	-
TGTGCCAGCAGCCGAGCGGGATCCACAGATACGCAGTATTTT	CASSRAGSTDTQYF	TRBD2	TRBV3-1/TRBV3-2	TRBJ2-3	-
TGTGCCTGGAGCGGGGGGGCAGATACGCAGTATTTT	CAWSGGADTQYF	TRBD2	TRBV30	TRBJ2-3	few
TGTGCCAGCAGCTTCAGCTTTCGGGAGAACACTGAAGCTTTCTTT	CASSFSFRENTEAFF	-	TRBV7-9	TRBJ1-1	-
TGCAGTGCTAGACAGGCCCCCGAAGCTTTCTTT	CSARQAPEAFF	-	TRBV20-1	TRBJ1-1	-
TGCAGTGCTAGTAGACAGGGTTTGGGCTACACCTTC	CSASRQGLGYTF	TRBD1	TRBV20-1	TRBJ1-2	-
TGTGCCAGCAGCGAAGGACAGGCGGGGACTGGCAATCAGCCCCAGCATTTT	CASSEGQAGTGNQPQHF	TRBD1	TRBV7-9	TRBJ1-5	few
TGTGCCAGCAGCCGGACATTGGCGAACACTGAAGCTTTCTTT	CASSRTLANTEAFF	-	TRBV6-2/TRBV6-3	TRBJ1-1	-
TGTGCCACCACACGGACAGGGGGCTTGGAGACCCAGTACTTC	CATTRTGGLETQYF	TRBD1	TRBV6-5	TRBJ2-5	once
TGTGCCAGCAGTTACGGGACGGGGGGGCTAGATACGCAGTATTTT	CASSYGTGGLDTQYF	TRBD2	TRBV4-2	TRBJ2-3	-
TGCGCCAGCAAAGCGGGAGGGCCCACAGCCTACAATGAGCAGTTCTTC	CASKAGGPTAYNEQFF	TRBD2	TRBV10-1	TRBJ2-1	-
TGTGCCAGCAGCCAAGATCACCCAGCGGTCTCCTACAATGAGCAGTTCTTC	CASSQDHPAVSYNEQFF	-	TRBV4-2	TRBJ2-1	-
TGTGCCAGCAGTCTAACCGGACAGGGGTCCGGCTACGAGCAGTACTTC	CASSLTGQGSGYEQYF	TRBD1	TRBV28	TRBJ2-7	-
TGTGCCAGCAGCGTACCCCGTGGAGGGGGCAAGGGCACAGATACGCAGTATTTT	CASSVPRGGGKGTDTQYF	-	TRBV9	TRBJ2-3	-
TGTGCCACCACCTCATCCGGGACAGGGGGGTATCAGCCCCAGCATTTT	CATTSSGTGGYQPQHF	TRBD1	TRBV15	TRBJ1-5	-
TGTGCCAGCAGCTCGAGAGCGGGGGGGAATGAGCAGTTCTTC	CASSSRAGGNEQFF	TRBD2	TRBV5-4	TRBJ2-1	-
TGCAGCGCCCTCGGTTCTTCGAGCTCCTACAATGAGCAGTTCTTC	CSALGSSSSYNEQFF	-	TRBV29-1	TRBJ2-1	-
TGTGCCAGCAGCTTATATGAATATGAAAAGGGGACTGAAGCTTTCTTT	CASSLYEYEKGTEAFF	-	TRBV11-2	TRBJ1-1	-
TGCAGCGTGGGACAGCCTTACAATGAGCAGTTCTTC	CSVGQPYNEQFF	TRBD1	TRBV29-1	TRBJ2-1	-
TGTGCCAGTACCCGCCGACAGGGTCGCACAGATACGCAGTATTTT	CASTRRQGRTDTQYF	TRBD1	TRBV19	TRBJ2-3	-
TGTGCCAGCAGCGCCCTTAGCGGGGACTCCTACGTGGAGCAGTTCTTC	CASSALSGDSYVEQFF	TRBD2	TRBV9	TRBJ2-1	-
TGTGCCAGCAGCTTAGGGGACAGGGCCCAAGAGACCCAGTACTTC	CASSLGDRAQETQYF	TRBD1	TRBV11-2	TRBJ2-5	-
TGCGCCAGCAGCTTTAGGACAGACTACGAGCAGTACTTC	CASSFRTDYEQYF	-	TRBV5-1	TRBJ2-7	-
TGCGCCAGCAGCCCCGGGGGCGGGGGGTACAATGAGCAGTTCTTC	CASSPGGGGYNEQFF	TRBD2	TRBV5-1	TRBJ2-1	-
TGTGCCAGCTCACCAGCAACAGGGAATTCACCCCTCCACTTT	CASSPATGNSPLHF	-	TRBV18	TRBJ1-6	-
TGTGCCAGTAGACCCTCCGGGACAGGCCTCTATGGCTACACCTTC	CASRPSGTGLYGYTF	TRBD1	TRBV19	TRBJ1-2	once
TGTGCCAGCAGCCGGGACAGGGGGAACACTGAAGCTTTCTTT	CASSRDRGNTEAFF	TRBD1	TRBV5-4	TRBJ1-1	-
TGTGCCAGCAGTGAGGCGGGGGGGTCACGCCAAGAGACCCAGTACTTC	CASSEAGGSRQETQYF	TRBD2	TRBV2	TRBJ2-5	once
TGTGCCAGCAGCTTAGTTGGGCGCGGGGGAACTGAAGCTTTCTTT	CASSLVGRGGTEAFF	-	TRBV11-2	TRBJ1-1	-
TGTGCCAGCAGTTCCTCGGGGAGGGGGTTTCGACAGCCCCAGCATTTT	CASSSSGRGFRQPQHF	-	TRBV28	TRBJ1-5	-
TGTGCCAGCAGTCCTACAGGGAATCCCTACGAGCAGTACTTC	CASSPTGNPYEQYF	-	TRBV28	TRBJ2-7	-
TGCGCCAGCAGCCAATTTACAGGGGAGACCCAGTACTTC	CASSQFTGETQYF	-	TRBV4-1	TRBJ2-5	-
TGTGCCAGCAGCGTACAGGGGGGGACCACTGAAGCTTTCTTT	CASSVQGGTTEAFF	TRBD1	TRBV7-2	TRBJ1-1	-
TGTGCCAGCAGCGATCCTCTTGGAGGGTACGCTGAAGCTTTCTTT	CASSDPLGGYAEAFF	-	TRBV9	TRBJ1-1	-
TGTGCCAGCAGCCCTGACAGAGGCTCTGGAAACACCATATATTTT	CASSPDRGSGNTIYF	-	TRBV7-9	TRBJ1-3	-